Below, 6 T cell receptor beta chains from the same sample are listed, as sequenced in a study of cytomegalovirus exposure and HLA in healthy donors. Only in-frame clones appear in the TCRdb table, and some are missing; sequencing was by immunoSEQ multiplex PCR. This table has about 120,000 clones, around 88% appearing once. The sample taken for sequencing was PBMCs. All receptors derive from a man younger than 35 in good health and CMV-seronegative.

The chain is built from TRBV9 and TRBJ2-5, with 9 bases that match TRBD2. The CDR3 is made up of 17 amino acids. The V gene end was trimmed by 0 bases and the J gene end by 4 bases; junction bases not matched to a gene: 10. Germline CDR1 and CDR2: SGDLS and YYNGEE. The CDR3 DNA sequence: TGTGCCAGCAGCGTAGGGGGAGCGGGGGGCTGGTTAGAGACCCAGTACTTC. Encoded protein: CASSVGGAGGWLETQYF.

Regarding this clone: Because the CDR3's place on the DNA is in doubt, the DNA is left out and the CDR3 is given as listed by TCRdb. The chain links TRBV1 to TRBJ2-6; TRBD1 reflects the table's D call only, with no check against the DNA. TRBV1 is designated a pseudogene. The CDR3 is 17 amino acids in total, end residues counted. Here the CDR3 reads CTSSYHCAQSRANVLTF.

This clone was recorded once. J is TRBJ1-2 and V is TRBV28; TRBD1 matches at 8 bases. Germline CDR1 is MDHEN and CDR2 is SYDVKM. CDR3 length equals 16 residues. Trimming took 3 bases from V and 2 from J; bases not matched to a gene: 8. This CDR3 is CASSFLYGQGNYGYTF. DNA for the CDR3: TGTGCCAGCAGTTTTTTATACGGACAGGGCAACTATGGCTACACCTTC.

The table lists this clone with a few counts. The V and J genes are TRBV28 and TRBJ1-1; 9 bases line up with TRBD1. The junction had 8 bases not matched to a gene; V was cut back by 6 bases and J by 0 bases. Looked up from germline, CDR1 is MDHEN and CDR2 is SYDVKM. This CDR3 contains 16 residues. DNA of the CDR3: TGTGCCAGCAGCCCGTCCCGGACAGGGGTGAACACTGAAGCTTTCTTT. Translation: CASSPSRTGVNTEAFF.

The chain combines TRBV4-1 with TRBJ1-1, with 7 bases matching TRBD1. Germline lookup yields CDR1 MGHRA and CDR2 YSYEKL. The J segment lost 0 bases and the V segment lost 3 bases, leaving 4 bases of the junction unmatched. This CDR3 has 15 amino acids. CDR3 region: CASSQTQGMNTEAFF. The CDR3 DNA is TGCGCCAGCAGCCAGACACAGGGGATGAACACTGAAGCTTTCTTT.

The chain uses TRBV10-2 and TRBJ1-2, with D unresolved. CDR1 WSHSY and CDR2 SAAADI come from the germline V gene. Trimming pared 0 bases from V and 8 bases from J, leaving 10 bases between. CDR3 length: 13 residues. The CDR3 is CASSESEGRGYTF. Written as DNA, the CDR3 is TGCGCCAGCAGTGAGTCCGAGGGCCGGGGCTACACCTTC.